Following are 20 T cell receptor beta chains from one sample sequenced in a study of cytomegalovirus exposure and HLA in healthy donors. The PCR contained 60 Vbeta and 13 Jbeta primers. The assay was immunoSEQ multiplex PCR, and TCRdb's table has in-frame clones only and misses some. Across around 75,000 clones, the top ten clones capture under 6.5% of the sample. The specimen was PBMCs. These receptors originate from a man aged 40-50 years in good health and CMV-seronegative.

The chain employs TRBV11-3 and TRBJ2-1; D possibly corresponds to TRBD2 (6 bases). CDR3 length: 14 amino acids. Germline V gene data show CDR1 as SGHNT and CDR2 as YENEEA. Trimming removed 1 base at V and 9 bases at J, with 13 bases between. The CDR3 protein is CASSLGGGKVEQFF. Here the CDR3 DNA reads TGTGCCAGCAGCTTAGGTGGCGGGAAGGTTGAGCAGTTCTTC. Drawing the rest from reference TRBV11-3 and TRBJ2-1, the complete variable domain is EAGVVQSPRYKIIEKKQPVAFWCNPISGHNTLYWYLQNLGQGPELLIRYENEEAVDDSQLPKDRFSAERLKGVDSTLKIQPAELGDSAVYLCASSLGGGKVEQFFGPGTRLTVL.

In DNA form, the CDR3 reads TGCGCCAGCAGTGACAGGGGGATCGGGTCAGATACGCAGTATTTT. It is translated as CASSDRGIGSDTQYF. V gene TRBV10-1 combines with J gene TRBJ2-3; 7 nucleotides agree with TRBD1. The CDR3 has 15 amino acids. Germline CDR1 reads WNHNN; CDR2 reads SYGVQD (reference sequence). V trimming: 3 bases; J trimming: 4 bases; junction bases outside the gene matches: 7.

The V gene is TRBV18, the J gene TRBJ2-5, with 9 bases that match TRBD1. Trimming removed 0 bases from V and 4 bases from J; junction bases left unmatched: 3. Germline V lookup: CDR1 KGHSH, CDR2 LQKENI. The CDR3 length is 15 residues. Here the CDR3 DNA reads TGTGCCAGCTCACCACCGGGACAGGGTTTAGAGACCCAGTACTTC. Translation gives CASSPPGQGLETQYF.

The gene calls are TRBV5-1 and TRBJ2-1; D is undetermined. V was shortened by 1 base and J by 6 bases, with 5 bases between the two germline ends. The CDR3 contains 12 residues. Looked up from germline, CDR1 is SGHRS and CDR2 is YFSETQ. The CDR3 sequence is CASSLPSNEQFF. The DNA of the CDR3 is TGCGCCAGCAGCTTGCCTAGCAATGAGCAGTTCTTC.

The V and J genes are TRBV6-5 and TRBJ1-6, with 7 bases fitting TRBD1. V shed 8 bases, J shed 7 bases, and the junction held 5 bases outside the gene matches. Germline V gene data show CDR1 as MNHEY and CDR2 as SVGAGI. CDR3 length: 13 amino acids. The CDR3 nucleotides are TGTGCCAGCCTAGGACAGGAGAATTCACCCCTCCACTTT. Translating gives CASLGQENSPLHF.

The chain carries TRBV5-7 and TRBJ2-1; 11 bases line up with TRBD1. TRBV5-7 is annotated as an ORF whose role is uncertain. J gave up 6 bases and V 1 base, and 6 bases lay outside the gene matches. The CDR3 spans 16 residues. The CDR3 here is CASSLTGQGACNEQFF. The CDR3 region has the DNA TGTGCCAGCAGCTTGACCGGACAGGGGGCGTGCAATGAGCAGTTCTTC.

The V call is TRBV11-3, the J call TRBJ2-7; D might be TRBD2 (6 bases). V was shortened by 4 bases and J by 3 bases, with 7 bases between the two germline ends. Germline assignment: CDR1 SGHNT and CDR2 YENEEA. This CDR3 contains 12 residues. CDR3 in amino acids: CASSWGDYEQYF. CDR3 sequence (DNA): TGTGCCAGCAGCTGGGGGGACTACGAGCAGTACTTC.

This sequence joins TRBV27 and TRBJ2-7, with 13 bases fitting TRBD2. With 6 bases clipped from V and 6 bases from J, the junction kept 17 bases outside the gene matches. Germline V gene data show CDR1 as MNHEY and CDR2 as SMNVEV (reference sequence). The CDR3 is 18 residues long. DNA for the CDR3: TGTGCCAGCAGCCCTATACTAGCGGGAGGGCCACATTGGGTCGAGCAGTACTTC. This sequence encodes CASSPILAGGPHWVEQYF.

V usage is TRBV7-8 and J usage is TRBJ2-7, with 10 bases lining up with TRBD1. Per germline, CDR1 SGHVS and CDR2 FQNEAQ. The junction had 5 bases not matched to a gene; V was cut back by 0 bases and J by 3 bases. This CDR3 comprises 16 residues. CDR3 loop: CASSLAPRTGGYEQYF. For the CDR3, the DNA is TGTGCCAGCAGCTTAGCCCCTCGGACAGGGGGCTACGAGCAGTACTTC.

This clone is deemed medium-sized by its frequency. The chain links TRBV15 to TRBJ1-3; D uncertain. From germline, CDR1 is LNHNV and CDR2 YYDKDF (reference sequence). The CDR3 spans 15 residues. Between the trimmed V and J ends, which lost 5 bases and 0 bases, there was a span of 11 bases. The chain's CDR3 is CATSRGQNSGNTIYF. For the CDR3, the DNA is TGTGCCACCAGCCGTGGGCAGAACTCTGGAAACACCATATATTTT.

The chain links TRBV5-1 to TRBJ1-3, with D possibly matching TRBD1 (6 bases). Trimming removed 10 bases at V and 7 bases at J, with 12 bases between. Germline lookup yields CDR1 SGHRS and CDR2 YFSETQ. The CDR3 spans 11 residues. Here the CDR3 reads CALKRGNTIYF. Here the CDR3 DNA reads TGCGCCCTAAAAAGGGGGAACACCATATATTTT.

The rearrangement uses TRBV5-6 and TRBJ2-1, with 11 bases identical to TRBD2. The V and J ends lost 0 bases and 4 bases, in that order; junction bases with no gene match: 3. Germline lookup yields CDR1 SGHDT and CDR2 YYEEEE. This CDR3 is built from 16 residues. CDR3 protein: CASSLAGTSGYNEQFF. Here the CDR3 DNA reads TGTGCCAGCAGCTTGGCCGGGACTAGCGGATACAATGAGCAGTTCTTC.

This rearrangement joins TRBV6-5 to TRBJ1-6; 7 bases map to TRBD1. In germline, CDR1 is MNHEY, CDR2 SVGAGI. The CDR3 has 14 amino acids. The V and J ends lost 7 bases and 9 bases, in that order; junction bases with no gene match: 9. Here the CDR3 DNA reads TGTGCCAGCACCGCCGACAGGGAAGTTTCACCCCTCCACTTT. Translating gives CASTADREVSPLHF.

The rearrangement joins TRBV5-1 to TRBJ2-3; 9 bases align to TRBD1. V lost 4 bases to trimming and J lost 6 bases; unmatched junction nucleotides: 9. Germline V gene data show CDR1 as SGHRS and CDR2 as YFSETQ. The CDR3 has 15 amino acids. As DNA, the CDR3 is TGCGCCAGCAGCAGGGGACAGGGCCAAGTGGATACGCAGTATTTT. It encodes CASSRGQGQVDTQYF. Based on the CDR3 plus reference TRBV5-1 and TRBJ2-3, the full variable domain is KAGVTQTPRYLIKTRGQQVTLSCSPISGHRSVSWYQQTPGQGLQFLFEYFSETQRNKGNFPGRFSGRQFSNSRSEMNVSTLELGDSALYLCASSRGQGQVDTQYFGPGTRLTVL.

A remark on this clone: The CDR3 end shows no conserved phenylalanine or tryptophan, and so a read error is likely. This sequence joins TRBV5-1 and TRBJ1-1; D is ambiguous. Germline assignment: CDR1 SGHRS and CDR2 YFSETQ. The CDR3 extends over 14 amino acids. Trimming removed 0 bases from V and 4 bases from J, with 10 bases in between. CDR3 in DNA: TGCGCCAGCAGCTTGGTTGCGGGCGGCACTGAAGCTTTCCTT. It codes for CASSLVAGGTEAFL.

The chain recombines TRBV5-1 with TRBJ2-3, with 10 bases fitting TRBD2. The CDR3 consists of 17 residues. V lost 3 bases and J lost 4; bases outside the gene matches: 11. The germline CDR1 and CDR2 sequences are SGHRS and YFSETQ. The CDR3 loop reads CASSSELAGVGADTQYF. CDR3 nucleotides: TGCGCCAGCAGCTCCGAGCTAGCGGGGGTAGGTGCAGATACGCAGTATTTT.

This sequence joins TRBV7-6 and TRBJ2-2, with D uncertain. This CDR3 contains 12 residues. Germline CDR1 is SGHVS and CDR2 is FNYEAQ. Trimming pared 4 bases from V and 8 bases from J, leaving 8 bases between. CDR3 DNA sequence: TGTGCCAGCAGCTGGCCGGGTGGGGAGCTGTTTTTT. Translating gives CASSWPGGELFF. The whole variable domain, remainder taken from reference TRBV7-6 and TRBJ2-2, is GAGVSQSPRYKVTKRGQDVALRCDPISGHVSLYWYRQALGQGPEFLTYFNYEAQQDKSGLPNDRFSAERPEGSISTLTIQRTEQRDSAMYRCASSWPGGELFFGEGSRLTVL.

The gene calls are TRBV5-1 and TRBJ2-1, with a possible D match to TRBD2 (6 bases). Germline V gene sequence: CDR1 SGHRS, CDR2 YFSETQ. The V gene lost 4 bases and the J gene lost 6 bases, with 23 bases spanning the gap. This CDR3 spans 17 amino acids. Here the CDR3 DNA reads TGCGCCAGCAGCCTAGGGCCTCTCGTGGGGGGTAGCAATGAGCAGTTCTTC. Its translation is CASSLGPLVGGSNEQFF.

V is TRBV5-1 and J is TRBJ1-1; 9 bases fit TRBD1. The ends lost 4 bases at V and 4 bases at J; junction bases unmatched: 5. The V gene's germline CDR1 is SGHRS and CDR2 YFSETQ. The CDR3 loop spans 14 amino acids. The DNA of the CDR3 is TGCGCCAGCAGCCCAGACAGGGGGGGCACTGAAGCTTTCTTT. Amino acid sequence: CASSPDRGGTEAFF.

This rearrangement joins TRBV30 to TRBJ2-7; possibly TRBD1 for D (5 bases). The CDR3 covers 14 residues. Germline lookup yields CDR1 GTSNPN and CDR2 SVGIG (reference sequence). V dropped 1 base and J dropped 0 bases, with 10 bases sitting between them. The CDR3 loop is CAWSGQGSSYEQYF. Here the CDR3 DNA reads TGTGCCTGGAGTGGCCAGGGTAGCTCCTACGAGCAGTACTTC.